A single sample gave rise to the 16 T cell receptor beta chains below, sequenced in a study of T cell responses to AZD1222 COVID-19 vaccine. Measured with immunoSEQ multiplex PCR; TCRdb has only the in-frame clones, and not every one. Of fewer than 150,000 clones in the sample, over 85% were seen once. The sample in question was peripheral blood, obtained on day 0 of AZD1222 vaccination. These receptors were obtained from an adult in good health.

This sequence joins TRBV6-5 and TRBJ1-5, with 9 nucleotides matching TRBD1. This CDR3 is 15 amino acids long. Germline values: CDR1 MNHEY, CDR2 SVGAGI. The junction had 10 bases not matched to a gene; V was cut back by 4 bases and J by 9 bases. The CDR3 bases are TGTGCCAGCAGTTTGGGACAGGGTCAACAGGGGCCCCAGCATTTT. This translates into CASSLGQGQQGPQHF.

The gene calls are TRBV21-1 and TRBJ1-1. TRBV21-1 is noted as a pseudogene. CDR3 size: 15 residues. CDR3 coding DNA: TGTGCCAGCAGCAAAAACGAAGTTAATCCCACTGAAGCTTTCTTT. Translation gives CASSKNEVNPTEAFF.

The V call is TRBV7-6, the J call TRBJ2-1; the match to TRBD1 covers 9 bases. CDR1 SGHVS and CDR2 FNYEAQ come from the germline V gene. The CDR3 length is 15 residues. J gave up 4 bases and V 6 bases, and 7 bases lay outside the gene matches. The CDR3, as DNA: TGTGCCAGCAGTTCCACAGGGGGCGGATACAATGAGCAGTTCTTC. Encoded protein: CASSSTGGGYNEQFF.

The CDR3: CSASKPAGGPYNEQFF. The CDR3 DNA reads TGCAGTGCTAGTAAGCCAGCGGGAGGGCCCTACAATGAGCAGTTCTTC. The chain carries TRBV20-1 and TRBJ2-1; 10 bases map to TRBD2. The trim removed 3 bases at V and 2 bases at J, leaving 7 bases unmatched. Germline CDR1 is DFQATT and CDR2 is SNEGSKA (reference sequence). The CDR3 spans 16 residues.

CDR3 residues: CASRRGVTGELFF. DNA of the CDR3: TGTGCCAGCCGTAGGGGCGTCACCGGGGAGCTGTTTTTT. The chain joins TRBV4-2 to TRBJ2-2; the D gene is possibly TRBD1 (5 bases). CDR3 size: 13 residues. Trimming took 8 bases from V and 4 from J, leaving 11 bases between them. Germline V gene lookup returns CDR1 LGHNA and CDR2 YNFKEQ.

The chain carries TRBV7-8 and TRBJ2-6; D is uncertain. Trimming took 2 bases from V and 2 from J, leaving 7 bases between them. The CDR3 totals 15 residues. CDR1 is SGHVS and CDR2 is FQNEAQ in the germline V gene. The CDR3 protein is CASSLFVAGANVLTF. In DNA, the CDR3 is TGTGCCAGCAGCTTATTTGTGGCTGGGGCCAACGTCCTGACTTTC.

The chain is built from TRBV2 and TRBJ1-1, with a possible D match to TRBD1 (5 bases). CDR3 length: 15 amino acids. Trimming shortened V by 1 base and J by 0 bases, and 9 bases separated the two germline ends. In germline, CDR1 is SNHLY, CDR2 FYNNEI. The CDR3 loop reads CASSEGPGVNTEAFF. The CDR3 coding sequence is TGTGCCAGCAGTGAAGGGCCGGGGGTGAACACTGAAGCTTTCTTT.

The chain employs TRBV19 and TRBJ2-2; the D gene is possibly TRBD2 (6 bases). The germline CDR1 and CDR2 sequences are LNHDA and SQIVND (reference sequence). The CDR3 contains 13 residues. Trimming stripped 4 bases from V and 7 bases from J, with 10 bases between. The CDR3 reads CASSRRGGGELFF. The CDR3 bases are TGTGCCAGTAGTAGGCGGGGCGGCGGGGAGCTGTTTTTT.

This chain joins TRBV3-1 (or the pseudogene TRBV3-2) and TRBJ2-7, with D possibly matching TRBD1 (6 bases). Trimming removed 1 base from V and 6 bases from J, with 16 bases in between. This CDR3 has 15 residues. Germline V gives CDR1 LGHDT, CDR2 YNNKEL (reference sequence). In DNA form, the CDR3 reads TGTGCCAGCAGCCAAGGTTCACAGGGAACTGTCGAGCAGTACTTC. Protein product: CASSQGSQGTVEQYF.

The chain employs TRBV7-3 and TRBJ1-1; D unclear. CDR3 size: 13 residues. CDR1 is SGHTA and CDR2 is FQGTGA in the germline V gene. Between the trimmed V and J ends, which lost 5 bases and 7 bases, there was a span of 14 bases. The CDR3 nucleotides are TGTGCCAGCAGCCAGAGGCTACAGATTGAAGCTTTCTTT. Amino acids: CASSQRLQIEAFF. Full variable domain (outside the CDR3, taken from reference TRBV7-3 and TRBJ1-1): GAGVSQTPSNKVTEKGKYVELRCDPISGHTALYWYRQSLGQGPEFLIYFQGTGAADDSGLPNDRFFAVRPEGSVSTLKIQRTERGDSAVYLCASSQRLQIEAFFGQGTRLTVV.

The J gene is TRBJ1-1, the V gene TRBV3-1 (or the pseudogene TRBV3-2); TRBD1 aligns across 8 bases. Germline-derived CDR1 and CDR2 are LGHDT and YNNKEL (reference sequence). CDR3 size: 14 residues. V lost 4 bases, J lost 7 bases, and 8 bases stayed unmatched. CDR3: CASSLTDRAGEAFF. CDR3 DNA sequence: TGTGCCAGCAGCCTCACGGACAGGGCTGGTGAAGCTTTCTTT.

This rearrangement joins TRBV7-2 to TRBJ2-1; unclear D gene. The CDR3 has 15 amino acids. The germline gives CDR1 SGHTA, CDR2 FQGNSA. The V end lost 1 base, the J end lost 0 bases, and 7 bases lay between the germline ends. CDR3 protein: CASSLGPSSYNEQFF. The DNA of the CDR3 is TGTGCCAGCAGCTTAGGACCATCCTCCTACAATGAGCAGTTCTTC.

The genes are TRBV29-1 and TRBJ1-2; 8 nucleotides align to TRBD1. CDR3 length: 13 amino acids. Trimming at V came to 4 bases and at J to 8 bases, leaving 9 bases not matched to a gene. Per the germline V gene, CDR1 is SQVTM and CDR2 is ANQGSEA. CDR3: CSVGGQAPSGYTF. The CDR3 DNA reads as TGCAGCGTTGGGGGACAGGCACCCTCGGGCTACACCTTC.

The chain combines TRBV30 with TRBJ1-2, with TRBD1 identical over 7 bases. V was clipped by 1 base and J by 8 bases; unmatched bases: 4. CDR1 is GTSNPN and CDR2 is SVGIG in the germline V gene (reference sequence). The CDR3 totals 12 residues. The CDR3 region is CAWSETGDGYTF. CDR3 nucleotides: TGTGCCTGGAGTGAAACAGGGGACGGCTACACCTTC.

The chain carries TRBV25-1 and TRBJ1-3; TRBD1 is a possible D gene (6 bases). The CDR3 has 17 residues. Trimming pared 5 bases from V and 4 bases from J, leaving 21 bases between. Per the germline V gene, CDR1 is MGHDK and CDR2 is SYGVNS. The CDR3 DNA reads TGTGCCAGCAGTCACGACCCAGGGGCAGGCTCAGGAAACACCATATATTTT. Residues: CASSHDPGAGSGNTIYF. Looking up the rest from reference TRBV25-1 and TRBJ1-3 gives the full variable domain: EADIYQTPRYLVIGTGKKITLECSQTMGHDKMYWYQQDPGMELHLIHYSYGVNSTEKGDLSSESTVSRIRTEHFPLTLESARPSHTSQYLCASSHDPGAGSGNTIYFGEGSWLTVV.

The chain recombines TRBV14 with TRBJ2-5; 9 nucleotides match TRBD2. This CDR3 comprises 18 residues. The V gene's germline CDR1 is SGHDN and CDR2 FVKESK. V lost 1 base and J lost 2; bases outside the gene matches: 11. The CDR3 spells CASSQARTLAGRQETQYF. The CDR3 nucleotides read TGTGCCAGCAGCCAAGCTCGGACACTAGCGGGTAGACAAGAGACCCAGTACTTC.